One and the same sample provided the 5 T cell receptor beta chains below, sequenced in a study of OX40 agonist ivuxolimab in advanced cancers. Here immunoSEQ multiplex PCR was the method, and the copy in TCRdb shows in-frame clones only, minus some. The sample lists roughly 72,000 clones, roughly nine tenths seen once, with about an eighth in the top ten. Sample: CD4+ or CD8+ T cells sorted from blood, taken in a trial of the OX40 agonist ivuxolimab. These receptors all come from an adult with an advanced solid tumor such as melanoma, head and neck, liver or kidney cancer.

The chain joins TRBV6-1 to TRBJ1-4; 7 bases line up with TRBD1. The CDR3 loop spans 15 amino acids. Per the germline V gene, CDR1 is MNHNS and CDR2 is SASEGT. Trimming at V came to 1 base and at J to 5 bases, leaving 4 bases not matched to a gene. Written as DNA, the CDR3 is TGTGCCAGCAGTGAAGTCAGGGGGATAAATGAAAAACTGTTTTTT. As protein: CASSEVRGINEKLFF.

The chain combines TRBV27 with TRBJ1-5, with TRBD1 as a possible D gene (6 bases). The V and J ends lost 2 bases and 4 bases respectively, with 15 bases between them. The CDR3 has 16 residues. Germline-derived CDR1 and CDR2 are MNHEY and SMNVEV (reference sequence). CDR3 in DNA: TGTGCCAGCAGTTTAAATCCCAGAGGGGGGAATCAGCCCCAGCATTTT. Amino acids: CASSLNPRGGNQPQHF.

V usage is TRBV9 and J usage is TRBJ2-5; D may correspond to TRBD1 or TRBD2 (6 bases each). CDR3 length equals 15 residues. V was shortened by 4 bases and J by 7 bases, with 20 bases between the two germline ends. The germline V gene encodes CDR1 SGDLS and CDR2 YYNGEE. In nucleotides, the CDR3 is TGTGCCAGCAGCCATGGGGGCCTCATGCGGGGGACCCAGTACTTC. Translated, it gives CASSHGGLMRGTQYF.

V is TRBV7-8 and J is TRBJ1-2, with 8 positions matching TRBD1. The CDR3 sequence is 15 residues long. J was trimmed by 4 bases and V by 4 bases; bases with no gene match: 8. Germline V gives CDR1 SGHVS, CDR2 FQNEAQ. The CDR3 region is CASSSRTGSFYGYTF. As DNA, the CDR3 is TGTGCCAGCAGCTCCAGGACAGGGAGCTTCTATGGCTACACCTTC.

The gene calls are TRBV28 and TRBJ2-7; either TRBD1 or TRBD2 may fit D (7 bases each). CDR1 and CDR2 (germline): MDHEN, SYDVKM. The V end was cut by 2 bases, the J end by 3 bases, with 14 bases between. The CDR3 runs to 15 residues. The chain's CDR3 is CASSLRSRGGYEQYF. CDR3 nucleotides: TGTGCCAGCAGTTTAAGATCCAGGGGGGGCTACGAGCAGTACTTC.